Shown below are 30 T cell receptor beta chains from a single sample sequenced in a study of blood T cell repertoires in COVID-19. The assay was immunoSEQ multiplex PCR, and TCRdb's table has in-frame clones only and misses some. The sample shows 220,000 or so clones, roughly 84% of them seen only once. The sample taken for sequencing was peripheral blood. The receptor source for this set is an elderly woman with acute or convalescent COVID-19.

V usage is TRBV10-3 and J usage is TRBJ1-6; 7 bases match TRBD1. With V trimmed by 2 bases and J by 6 bases, 4 bases remained unmatched. Germline CDR1 ENHRY, CDR2 SYGVKD. This CDR3 comprises 15 residues. For the CDR3, the DNA is TGTGCCATCAGTGAGGGGACAGAGGGTAATTCACCCCTCCACTTT. Translated: CAISEGTEGNSPLHF.

This clone has only a few counts. This chain joins TRBV7-2 and TRBJ2-1, with D perhaps matching TRBD1 (5 bases). Germline CDR1 and CDR2: SGHTA and FQGNSA. V shed 5 bases and J shed 1 base, with 12 bases lying between them. CDR3 length: 15 amino acids. The CDR3, as DNA: TGTGCCAGCAGCGTCACAGGTGGGTCCTACAATGAGCAGTTCTTC. This sequence encodes CASSVTGGSYNEQFF.

This clone was detected only a few times. The gene calls are TRBV7-8 and TRBJ1-1; D not certain. Per germline, CDR1 SGHVS and CDR2 FQNEAQ. This CDR3 is 13 amino acids long. The V end was cut by 7 bases, the J end by 1 base, with 10 bases between. CDR3: CASTQRGNTEAFF. CDR3 bases: TGTGCCAGCACCCAGCGGGGGAACACTGAAGCTTTCTTT.

This clone was detected only a few times. The V and J genes are TRBV27 and TRBJ2-1, with 10 bases aligning to TRBD1. This CDR3 is built from 15 residues. Germline CDR1 and CDR2: MNHEY and SMNVEV (reference sequence). The ends lost 4 bases at V and 8 bases at J; junction bases unmatched: 8. The CDR3 DNA reads as TGTGCCAGCAGTTCAGGACAGGGGGGAGACTATGAGCAGTTCTTC. The encoded protein is CASSSGQGGDYEQFF.

CDR3 sequence (DNA): TGCGCCAGCAGCTATTCGGGGGGCCAAGAGACCCAGTACTTC. This codes for CASSYSGGQETQYF. The V gene is TRBV5-1, the J gene TRBJ2-5; 7 bases map to TRBD2. Per germline, CDR1 SGHRS and CDR2 YFSETQ. The CDR3 is made up of 14 amino acids. The J segment lost 1 base and the V segment lost 3 bases, leaving 3 bases of the junction unmatched. Supplemented by reference TRBV5-1 and TRBJ2-5, the full variable domain reads KAGVTQTPRYLIKTRGQQVTLSCSPISGHRSVSWYQQTPGQGLQFLFEYFSETQRNKGNFPGRFSGRQFSNSRSEMNVSTLELGDSALYLCASSYSGGQETQYFGPGTRLLVL.

This clone was seen a handful of times. The chain couples TRBV9 to TRBJ2-7; 7 positions match TRBD1. The CDR3 length is 15 residues. Germline CDR1 and CDR2: SGDLS and YYNGEE. V lost 1 base to trimming and J lost 2 bases; unmatched junction nucleotides: 6. CDR3 in amino acids: CASSVRGGRPYEQYF. As DNA, the CDR3 is TGTGCCAGCAGCGTAAGAGGGGGCAGACCCTACGAGCAGTACTTC.

The sample holds a few counts of this clone. The rearrangement joins TRBV11-2 to TRBJ2-7; D not resolved. V was clipped by 9 bases and J by 3 bases, with 9 bases between them. Germline V gene sequence: CDR1 SGHAT, CDR2 FQNNGV. CDR3 size: 11 residues. CDR3 sequence (DNA): TGTGCCAGTAGTGGTTACTACGAGCAGTACTTC. Protein product: CASSGYYEQYF.

In its sample, this clone was seen once. This CDR3 is also generated by other DNA sequences in the sample. The chain combines TRBV5-4 with TRBJ1-2, with D perhaps matching TRBD1 (6 bases). Germline V gives CDR1 SGHNT, CDR2 YYREEE (reference sequence). V dropped 0 bases and J dropped 2 bases, with 8 bases sitting between them. The CDR3 consists of 14 residues. The CDR3 loop is CASSLGQGNYGYTF. CDR3 bases: TGTGCCAGCAGCTTGGGTCAGGGGAACTATGGCTACACCTTC.

The chain is built from TRBV24-1 and TRBJ1-2; 8 bases fit TRBD1. V lost 4 bases and J lost 2; bases outside the gene matches: 2. The CDR3 covers 14 residues. The V gene's germline CDR1 is KGHDR and CDR2 SFDVKD. The CDR3 DNA follows: TGTGCCACCAGTGACGCAGGGGGCAACTATGGCTACACCTTC. Translating gives CATSDAGGNYGYTF.

As for this clone: Its ends do not fully match the called genes, so a read error is possible. The chain employs TRBV7-7 and TRBJ2-5; TRBD2 aligns across 16 bases. This CDR3 contains 16 residues. Germline CDR1 and CDR2: SSHAT and FNYEAQ (reference sequence). Written as DNA, the CDR3 is TGTGCTAGCAGCTCCGGGACTAGCGGGGGGGTAGAGACCCAGTACTTC. It encodes CASSSGTSGGVETQYF.

CDR3 sequence reads: CASSIPGQQETQYF. CDR3 coding DNA: TGTGCCAGTAGTATCCCCGGACAGCAAGAGACCCAGTACTTC. The chain recombines TRBV19 with TRBJ2-5, with TRBD1 as a possible D gene (6 bases). In germline, CDR1 is LNHDA, CDR2 SQIVND (reference sequence). The CDR3 runs to 14 residues. The V end was cut by 3 bases, the J end by 2 bases, with 10 bases between. The whole variable domain, filled in from reference TRBV19 and TRBJ2-5, reads DGGITQSPKYLFRKEGQNVTLSCEQNLNHDAMYWYRQDPGQGLRLIYYSQIVNDFQKGDIAEGYSVSREKKESFPLTVTSAQKNPTAFYLCASSIPGQQETQYFGPGTRLLVL.

J is TRBJ2-7 and V is TRBV28; the match to TRBD1 covers 7 bases. This CDR3 comprises 14 residues. V lost 5 bases, J lost 4 bases, and 8 bases stayed unmatched. The germline V gene encodes CDR1 MDHEN and CDR2 SYDVKM. In DNA, the CDR3 is TGTGCCAGCAGTCAATCCCAGGGGGTATACGAGCAGTACTTC. Its protein product is CASSQSQGVYEQYF.

The gene calls are TRBV7-9 and TRBJ1-1; D is ambiguous. V gave up 1 base and J gave up 4 bases, with 10 bases separating them. CDR1 is SEHNR and CDR2 is FQNEAQ in the germline V gene (reference sequence). The CDR3 is 14 amino acids. CDR3 loop: CASSLGSVITEAFF. CDR3 DNA: TGTGCCAGCAGCTTAGGTTCGGTGATCACTGAAGCTTTCTTT.

For this clone: Other DNA sequences in this specimen translate into the identical CDR3. The chain is built from TRBV11-2 and TRBJ2-3; D remains unclear. The CDR3 is made up of 13 amino acids. Germline lookup yields CDR1 SGHAT and CDR2 FQNNGV. Trimming shortened V by 6 bases and J by 0 bases, and 7 bases separated the two germline ends. CDR3: CASSLPSTDTQYF. The CDR3 nucleotides are TGTGCCAGCAGTCTACCTAGCACAGATACGCAGTATTTT.

Only a few counts were recorded for this clone. CDR3 sequence: CASSECGGSYLQSQETQYF. In DNA form, the CDR3 reads TGTGCCAGCAGTGAATGTGGGGGGTCCTATCTACAATCCCAAGAGACCCAGTACTTC. The rearrangement joins TRBV6-4 to TRBJ2-5; perhaps TRBD2 as D (6 bases). V was pared by 3 bases and J by 1 base, with 24 bases between. CDR1 is MRHNA, CDR2 SNTAGT, per germline. The CDR3 extends over 19 amino acids.

The chain employs TRBV28 and TRBJ1-5; perhaps TRBD1 as D (6 bases). The CDR3 contains 12 residues. The germline CDR1 and CDR2 sequences are MDHEN and SYDVKM. Trimming stripped 7 bases from V and 6 bases from J, with 10 bases between. Here the CDR3 reads CASTTGSQPQHF. The CDR3 nucleotides are TGTGCCAGCACCACAGGGTCTCAGCCCCAGCATTTT.

This clone was counted between two and nine times. V and J are TRBV7-2 and TRBJ2-1, with 11 bases matching TRBD2. Germline V lookup: CDR1 SGHTA, CDR2 FQGNSA. V was pared by 1 base and J by 4 bases, with 9 bases of the junction left unmatched. The CDR3 has 18 residues. CDR3 DNA: TGTGCCAGCAGCTTAGTCGCTAGCGGGGGGAGTGGGTACAATGAGCAGTTCTTC. Its protein is CASSLVASGGSGYNEQFF.

V gene TRBV9 combines with J gene TRBJ1-6; no clear D gene. The CDR3 contains 13 residues. The germline CDR1 and CDR2 sequences are SGDLS and YYNGEE. The V gene lost 0 bases and the J gene lost 6 bases, with 4 bases spanning the gap. CDR3 DNA: TGTGCCAGCAGCGTAGACGGTAATTCACCCCTCCACTTT. This encodes CASSVDGNSPLHF.

V gene TRBV7-8 combines with J gene TRBJ1-1; the D is unclear. V was shortened by 1 base and J by 7 bases, with 10 bases between the two germline ends. The CDR3 runs 13 residues. The germline V gene has CDR1 SGHVS and CDR2 FQNEAQ. The CDR3 spells CASSLGGQLEAFF. CDR3 coding DNA: TGTGCCAGCAGCTTAGGTGGGCAGCTTGAAGCTTTCTTT.

This sequence joins TRBV5-1 and TRBJ1-5; the D is unclear. Germline V gene sequence: CDR1 SGHRS, CDR2 YFSETQ. Trimming took off 4 bases at V and 1 base at J, with 9 bases between the two ends. The CDR3 is made up of 14 amino acids. CDR3 sequence: CASSPPRSNQPQHF. The CDR3 coding sequence is TGCGCCAGCAGCCCACCCAGGAGCAATCAGCCCCAGCATTTT.

V and J are TRBV20-1 and TRBJ1-6; no firm D call. Trimming left V 6 bases short and J 3 bases short, with 12 bases between. The CDR3 is 14 residues long. Germline values: CDR1 DFQATT, CDR2 SNEGSKA (reference sequence). The CDR3 spells CSASRRNYNSPLHF. In nucleotides, the CDR3 is TGCAGTGCGAGTCGGAGGAACTATAATTCACCCCTCCACTTT.

The chain links TRBV5-4 to TRBJ1-1, with TRBD1 identical over 11 bases. Per germline, CDR1 SGHNT and CDR2 YYREEE (reference sequence). V shed 4 bases, J shed 5 bases, and the junction held 4 bases outside the gene matches. The length of the CDR3 is 14 residues. The CDR3 loop is CASSVDRGRTEAFF. CDR3 sequence (DNA): TGTGCCAGCAGCGTGGACAGGGGGCGAACTGAAGCTTTCTTT.

The J gene is TRBJ1-2, the V gene TRBV4-2; a weak D match, TRBD1 (5 bases). The CDR3 totals 15 residues. Germline CDR1 and CDR2: LGHNA and YNFKEQ. V was shortened by 5 bases and J by 3 bases, with 16 bases between the two germline ends. Here the CDR3 DNA reads TGTGCCAGCAGCTCCCGTACAGGACTATACTATGGCTACACCTTC. It specifies CASSSRTGLYYGYTF.

The CDR3 DNA follows: TGTGCCAGCAGCTGGGCCGCGGGGGGAAACTACGAGCAGTACTTC. Translated, it gives CASSWAAGGNYEQYF. The chain has TRBV5-4 and TRBJ2-7, with 8 bases fitting TRBD2. CDR3 length: 15 amino acids. With 3 bases clipped from V and 3 bases from J, the junction kept 8 bases outside the gene matches. The V gene's germline CDR1 is SGHNT and CDR2 YYREEE (reference sequence).

The chain has TRBV28 and TRBJ2-1, with D perhaps TRBD1 (6 bases). The germline V gene has CDR1 MDHEN and CDR2 SYDVKM. The ends were cut back, 5 bases at V and 1 base at J, with 18 bases in the middle. This CDR3 contains 17 residues. The CDR3 reads CASSPPTGLGSYNEQFF. CDR3 in DNA: TGTGCCAGCAGTCCGCCCACAGGGCTAGGATCCTACAATGAGCAGTTCTTC.

The gene calls are TRBV5-1 and TRBJ1-3; tentative D call: TRBD1 (6 bases). V dropped 0 bases and J dropped 0 bases, with 13 bases sitting between them. The CDR3 extends over 17 amino acids. Germline V gene sequence: CDR1 SGHRS, CDR2 YFSETQ. The CDR3 sequence: CASSLDGQGNSGNTIYF. CDR3 nucleotide sequence: TGCGCCAGCAGCTTGGACGGCCAGGGGAACTCTGGAAACACCATATATTTT.

This chain joins TRBV5-1 and TRBJ1-5, with 7 bases that match TRBD1. The V gene's germline CDR1 is SGHRS and CDR2 YFSETQ. The CDR3 spans 15 residues. The V gene end was trimmed by 0 bases and the J gene end by 2 bases; junction bases not matched to a gene: 2. The CDR3 reads CASSLGQGGNQPQHF. CDR3 in DNA: TGCGCCAGCAGCTTGGGACAGGGCGGCAATCAGCCCCAGCATTTT.

The V call is TRBV7-9, the J call TRBJ1-1; TRBD1 is a possible D gene (6 bases). The CDR3 has 16 amino acids. Germline loops: CDR1 SEHNR, CDR2 FQNEAQ (reference sequence). V was pared by 4 bases and J by 4 bases, with 19 bases between. CDR3 coding DNA: TGTGCCAGCAGCTACTCAGGCAGGGACAAGCCCACTGAAGCTTTCTTT. Protein sequence: CASSYSGRDKPTEAFF.

The rearrangement joins TRBV7-3 to TRBJ2-1; 7 bases line up with TRBD2. V gave up 6 bases and J gave up 9 bases; unmatched junction bases: 11. CDR3 length equals 14 residues. Germline values: CDR1 SGHTA, CDR2 FQGTGA. For the CDR3, the DNA is TGTGCCAGCAGGGCGCCTAGCGGAGGAGGTGAGCAGTTCTTC. Translating it yields CASRAPSGGGEQFF.

This clone has only a few counts. V and J are TRBV5-5 and TRBJ1-5, with unresolved D. V was pared by 1 base and J by 0 bases, with 14 bases between. Germline V gives CDR1 SGHKS, CDR2 YYEKEE (reference sequence). The length of the CDR3 is 17 residues. DNA of the CDR3: TGTGCCAGCAGCTTGTTTCAGTCAGGCAATAGCAATCAGCCCCAGCATTTT. This encodes CASSLFQSGNSNQPQHF.